Shown below are 5 T cell receptor beta chains from a single sample sequenced in a study of shared clonotypes between healthy human individuals. This table comes from immunoSEQ multiplex PCR, and its TCRdb copy is limited to in-frame clones, with some not included. Here the sample spans 2 million or so clones, around 95% being singletons. Sequenced: naive CD4+ T cells sorted from blood. The subset was: CD45RA+ positively selected. Source of these receptors: a young man in good health.

The J gene is TRBJ1-2, the V gene TRBV25-1, with 7 nucleotides matching TRBD1. This CDR3 region has 14 residues. CDR1 is MGHDK, CDR2 SYGVNS, per germline. Trimming at V came to 5 bases and at J to 7 bases, leaving 10 bases not matched to a gene. CDR3 residues: CASSPPEQGRGYTF. The CDR3 nucleotides are TGTGCCAGCAGTCCCCCCGAACAGGGGCGTGGCTACACCTTC.

This clone was seen once. The chain combines TRBV29-1 with TRBJ1-4; maybe TRBD1 (6 bases). The CDR3 loop spans 14 amino acids. The ends were cut back, 6 bases at V and 3 bases at J, with 14 bases in the middle. Germline V gene sequence: CDR1 SQVTM, CDR2 ANQGSEA. The CDR3 is CSVQGNRANEKLFF. The DNA for the CDR3 is TGCAGCGTCCAAGGGAACAGGGCTAATGAAAAACTGTTTTTT.

This chain links TRBV18 with TRBJ2-7, with TRBD2 as a possible D gene (8 bases). Trimming took 5 bases from V and 2 from J, leaving 19 bases between them. Per germline, CDR1 KGHSH and CDR2 LQKENI. CDR3 length: 16 amino acids. In nucleotides, the CDR3 is TGTGCCAGCTCAGGCCCGGGGGGGGACAGCACCTACGAGCAGTACTTC. It codes for CASSGPGGDSTYEQYF.

The gene calls are TRBV11-3 and TRBJ2-1; TRBD2 matches at 12 bases. The ends lost 2 bases at V and 8 bases at J; junction bases unmatched: 4. The germline V gene encodes CDR1 SGHNT and CDR2 YENEEA. The CDR3 is 15 amino acids. The CDR3 region is CASSLLAGGSDEQFF. In DNA form, the CDR3 reads TGTGCCAGCAGCTTACTAGCGGGAGGGAGCGATGAGCAGTTCTTC.

With respect to this clone: This CDR3 is also generated by other DNA sequences in the sample. The chain has TRBV11-2 and TRBJ2-5; 12 bases are a match to TRBD2. There are 16 residues in the CDR3. V lost 5 bases to trimming and J lost 1 base; unmatched junction nucleotides: 5. Germline assignment: CDR1 SGHAT and CDR2 FQNNGV. DNA for the CDR3: TGTGCCAGCAGCCTAGGACTAGCGGGGTCCCAAGAGACCCAGTACTTC. Residues: CASSLGLAGSQETQYF.